Here is one T cell receptor (beta chain) with its context. The repertoire was sequenced with immunoSEQ multiplex PCR; TCRdb's copy has only in-frame clones and lacks some. The data contain tens of thousands of clones, approximately 94% of them seen just once; the ten biggest clones take up roughly 1.1%. This sample stems from a study of control samples from healthy donors and cancer patients. CDR3 length: 15 residues. J gave up 2 bases and V 2 bases, and 5 bases lay outside the gene matches. Germline values: CDR1 MDHEN, CDR2 SYDVKM. The sample was blood. The J gene is TRBJ1-1, the V gene TRBV28, with 7 positions matching TRBD1. This clonotype was sampled from a woman younger than 30 in good health. The CDR3 sequence is CASSLIPGGNTEAFF. In DNA form, the CDR3 reads TGTGCCAGCAGTTTAATTCCAGGGGGTAACACTGAAGCTTTCTTT.